The rows below give T cell receptor beta chains drawn from one sample of a study of blood T cells in healthy people across ages. TCRdb processed the 5' RACE reads anew with MiXCR; each CDR3 protein has one entry. The profile covers over 500,000 distinct CDR3 sequences, with 52% appearing a single time and roughly 14% taken by the ten largest. Sequenced: blood. Receptors originate from an elderly woman in good health. The CDR3 runs from the conserved cysteine through the conserved F or W. Fields, in order: V gene, clone size, J gene, CDR3 protein. Clone size is stated in some rows and not others, as once, few, many or a class when expanded.

TRBV3-1	NA	TRBJ2-5	CASSQAEPQETQYF
TRBV6-6	many	TRBJ2-5	CASRTSWVLKETQYF
TRBV28	many	TRBJ2-1	CASSFGLRGNEQFF
TRBV11-2	NA	TRBJ2-5	CASSLDRRAKQYF
TRBV28	NA	TRBJ1-4	CASSLSDRGGEKLFF
TRBV7-9	many	TRBJ2-1	CASSLRAEYNEQFF
TRBV7-9	NA	NA	CASSPRLDTCEQYF
TRBV29-1	NA	TRBJ2-3	CSVERGRGTDTQYF
TRBV12-3/TRBV12-4	NA	TRBJ1-2	CASTSPEVLNGYTF
TRBV9	many	TRBJ2-1	CASSVGRVGGSNLLNEQFF
TRBV7-2	many	TRBJ1-2	CASSAERIYGYTF
TRBV7-8	NA	TRBJ2-1	CASSYRGRTYNEQFF
TRBV5-1	NA	TRBJ2-7	CASSLGGLAGALYEQYF
TRBV20-1	NA	TRBJ1-2	CSARDNYRQVGYTF
TRBV2	NA	TRBJ1-5	CASSDRARNQPQHF
TRBV10-3	NA	TRBJ1-5	CAISESADRRYQPQHF
TRBV7-3	NA	TRBJ2-3	CASSFTGGASTDTQYF
TRBV21-1	few	TRBJ2-2	CASSINRGQARVNTGELFF
TRBV7-8	NA	TRBJ2-5	CASSLISGGQETQYF
TRBV29-1	NA	TRBJ1-2	CSVRDQGAPSFYGYTF
TRBV4-1	many	TRBJ2-1	CASSQTRDSRNEQFF
TRBV5-1	NA	TRBJ2-7	CASSLVASGGSAQYF
TRBV5-1	NA	TRBJ1-2	CASSVGARYGYTF
TRBV27	few	TRBJ2-4	CASSSPGGSRVNIQYF
TRBV29-1	NA	TRBJ1-5	CSVGTAQDQPQHF
TRBV6-5	NA	TRBJ2-1	CASSPDRGPYNEQFF
TRBV21-1	many	TRBJ2-1	CASSKDPRRNDEQFF
TRBV27	NA	TRBJ1-2	CASSPRQAPSGYTF
TRBV5-1	many	TRBJ1-2	CASSFLGQGIRTDGYTF
TRBV19	many	TRBJ1-4	CASSIDSGTGIAKLFF
TRBV7-2	few	TRBJ2-1	CASSAPGQMYNEQFF
TRBV3-1	NA	TRBJ2-5	CASSQDWGGGAVEETQYF
TRBV11-1	NA	TRBJ2-7	CASSPTSYHEQYF
TRBV7-9	NA	TRBJ2-1	CASSPTSGGLGNEQFF
TRBV7-9	NA	TRBJ2-7	CASSPYDNSYEQYF
TRBV2	NA	TRBJ2-5	CTSREDRFGQETQYF
TRBV20-1	NA	TRBJ1-2	CSARGPGGAYGYTF
TRBV7-2	many	TRBJ2-3	CASSLWGGGTDTQYF
TRBV18	NA	NA	CASSPRGGTGTYEQYF
TRBV6-1	many	TRBJ2-7	CASRVDRPLNYEQYF
TRBV4-2	NA	TRBJ1-1	CVSSVRGSPYTEAFF
TRBV6-2/TRBV6-3	once	NA	CASQEFGTSGSLKGYNEQYF
TRBV5-1	few	TRBJ1-2	CASSDPDGTGVYGYTF
TRBV5-6	NA	TRBJ1-4	CAGSFGSGPDEKLFF
TRBV2	many	TRBJ2-7	CASRGEVEYF
TRBV18	many	TRBJ2-1	CASSPPSAGGEQFF
TRBV12-3/TRBV12-4	many	TRBJ2-7	CASTRGSGSLHEQYF
TRBV29-1	NA	TRBJ1-6	CSVPGQNYNSPLHF
TRBV5-5	NA	TRBJ1-1	CASSLQRMNTEAFF
TRBV6-5	many	TRBJ2-3	CASSYSGRSTDTQYF
TRBV5-1	NA	TRBJ1-5	CASSLGFNQPQHF
TRBV5-1	NA	NA	CASSVNREGTQYF
TRBV7-2	many	TRBJ2-1	CASSLGMNNEQFF
TRBV20-1	few	TRBJ2-1	CSAREAGGGSLSNEQFF
TRBV5-1	NA	TRBJ2-5	CASSLSTGPQETQYF